Below, 3 T cell receptor beta chains from the same sample are listed, as sequenced in a study of T-cell memory formation after mild COVID-19. TCRdb fed the 5' RACE reads into MiXCR, producing one record per CDR3 protein. The repertoire holds 250,000 to 300,000 distinct CDR3 sequences, with 15% to 20% as singletons. Input material: PBMCs or a T cell subset sorted from them (not recorded which). Every receptor here comes from a man aged 18 to 30 who had mild COVID-19 (a few samples of this study predate the infection). Cell type and time point are not known.

This clonotype showed up just a few times. The V gene is TRBV3-1, the J gene TRBJ1-1; the match to TRBD1 covers 7 bases. V gave up 3 bases and J gave up 4 bases; unmatched junction bases: 2. Germline CDR1 LGHDT, CDR2 YNNKEL (reference sequence). The CDR3 runs to 13 residues. The CDR3 loop reads CASSQHRGTEAFF. The CDR3 nucleotides are TGTGCCAGCAGCCAGCACAGGGGCACTGAAGCTTTCTTT. Supplemented by reference TRBV3-1 and TRBJ1-1, the full variable domain reads DTAVSQTPKYLVTQMGNDKSIKCEQNLGHDTMYWYKQDSKKFLKIMFSYNNKELIINETVPNRFSPKSPDKAHLNLHINSLELGDSAVYFCASSQHRGTEAFFGQGTRLTVV.

The chain joins TRBV4-1 to TRBJ2-3; TRBD2 agrees at 11 bases. The CDR3 is 17 amino acids. Germline-derived CDR1 and CDR2 are MGHRA and YSYEKL. Trimming took 0 bases from V and 3 from J; bases not matched to a gene: 5. Written as DNA, the CDR3 is TGCGCCAGCAGCCAAGATCTTGTAGCGGGGGGGACAGATACGCAGTATTTT. It specifies CASSQDLVAGGTDTQYF.

There are many counts of this clonotype. V and J are TRBV4-2 and TRBJ2-5; D gene ambiguous. Looked up from germline, CDR1 is LGHNA and CDR2 is YNFKEQ. Trimming left V 2 bases short and J 9 bases short, with 13 bases between. The CDR3 covers 13 residues. The DNA for the CDR3 is TGTGCCAGCAGCCAACTTCAAAGTCAGTCCCAGTACTTC. Protein product: CASSQLQSQSQYF.